This record covers a single T cell receptor (beta chain). This record belongs to a study of shared clonotypes between healthy human individuals. Using immunoSEQ multiplex PCR, the repertoire was profiled, and TCRdb retains in-frame clones only, with some absent. Of hundreds of thousands of clones listed, roughly 80% are singletons. Germline CDR1 reads SGDLS; CDR2 reads YYNGEE. V dropped 3 bases and J dropped 4 bases, with 16 bases sitting between them. The CDR3 has 16 amino acids. The chain has TRBV9 and TRBJ2-2; weak D call: TRBD2 (7 bases). The sequenced sample consisted of PBMCs. This clonotype originated in a woman between 40 and 50 years old in good health. Some clones in this sample may be carry-over from other donors' samples. DNA for the CDR3: TGTGCCAGCAGCGCCGGGGGGCAGGGAGGCACCGGGGAGCTGTTTTTT. This codes for CASSAGGQGGTGELFF.